A single sample is the source of the 31 T cell receptor beta chains below, sequenced in a study of shared clonotypes between healthy human individuals. Measured with immunoSEQ multiplex PCR; TCRdb has only the in-frame clones, and not every one. Of 2.3 million or so clones listed, 80% to 95% are singletons. The sample was naive CD4+ T cells from PBMCs. The subset here: CD45RA+ positively selected. The receptors shown here come from a man younger than 30 in good health. Some clones in this sample may be carry-over from other donors' samples.

V and J are TRBV27 and TRBJ1-5; tentative D call: TRBD1 (6 bases). In germline, CDR1 is MNHEY, CDR2 SMNVEV (reference sequence). The CDR3 length is 20 residues. Trimming took 2 bases from V and 1 from J, leaving 24 bases between them. CDR3 nucleotides: TGTGCCAGCAGTTTAAGGGGATACGCCGAAGGGGGGCTGAGCAATCAGCCCCAGCATTTT. Encoded protein: CASSLRGYAEGGLSNQPQHF.

The chain couples TRBV5-1 to TRBJ1-2; D unresolved. The CDR3 has 13 amino acids. The germline CDR1 and CDR2 sequences are SGHRS and YFSETQ. Trimming took off 4 bases at V and 7 bases at J, with 14 bases between the two ends. The CDR3 DNA reads as TGCGCCAGCAGCCCCCCTTATCCTCCTGGCTACACCTTC. It encodes CASSPPYPPGYTF.

The chain has TRBV4-1 and TRBJ2-4; 8 bases map to TRBD1. CDR1 MGHRA and CDR2 YSYEKL come from the germline V gene. The trim removed 0 bases at V and 2 bases at J, leaving 6 bases unmatched. The CDR3 has 17 amino acids. CDR3 nucleotide sequence: TGCGCCAGCAGCCAAGATCAAAGGACAGGGACCAAAAACATTCAGTACTTC. The encoded protein is CASSQDQRTGTKNIQYF.

The CDR3 bases are TGTGCCAGCAGCTTAAACAGGGTCGGTCAGCCCCAGCATTTT. Translated, it gives CASSLNRVGQPQHF. This chain joins TRBV5-5 and TRBJ1-5, with a possible D match to TRBD1 (6 bases). Germline V gene lookup returns CDR1 SGHKS and CDR2 YYEKEE (reference sequence). This CDR3 spans 14 amino acids. Trimming removed 2 bases at V and 6 bases at J, with 12 bases between.

This clone was observed a handful of times. The chain carries TRBV2 and TRBJ1-5; D ambiguous. The CDR3 loop spans 13 amino acids. Germline CDR1 and CDR2: SNHLY and FYNNEI. The V and J ends lost 4 bases and 5 bases respectively, with 9 bases between them. The CDR3, as DNA: TGTGCCAGCAGTGGAGACGGAGATCAGCCCCAGCATTTT. It encodes CASSGDGDQPQHF.

This clone appeared once. The gene calls are TRBV7-9 and TRBJ1-2; D perhaps matches TRBD1 (6 bases). In germline, CDR1 is SEHNR, CDR2 FQNEAQ (reference sequence). The V gene lost 1 base and the J gene lost 5 bases, with 20 bases spanning the gap. This CDR3 comprises 17 residues. The CDR3 region has the DNA TGTGCCAGCAGCTTAGTAAGGGGGGCGGACCGACAGTATGGCTACACCTTC. This translates into CASSLVRGADRQYGYTF.

This chain uses TRBV30 with TRBJ2-2; D is uncertain. Deletions cut 1 base from V and 6 bases from J, with 9 bases between. Germline V lookup: CDR1 GTSNPN, CDR2 SVGIG (reference sequence). The CDR3 contains 13 residues. CDR3 DNA sequence: TGTGCCTGGAGTGCTGGGGTTCCCGGGGAGCTGTTTTTT. Amino acids: CAWSAGVPGELFF.

In DNA, the CDR3 is TGTGCCAGGGGGGGCCCGAAATGGGACTATGGCTACACCTTC. Protein sequence: CARGGPKWDYGYTF. This chain links TRBV27 with TRBJ1-2; D is perhaps TRBD1 (6 bases). V gave up 9 bases and J gave up 3 bases, with 17 bases separating them. Per germline, CDR1 MNHEY and CDR2 SMNVEV (reference sequence). CDR3 length: 14 amino acids.

V and J are TRBV18 and TRBJ1-1; 7 bases are shared with TRBD1. Germline CDR1 and CDR2: KGHSH and LQKENI. This CDR3 comprises 13 residues. V lost 5 bases and J lost 5; bases outside the gene matches: 5. CDR3 loop: CASSAQGFTEAFF. The CDR3 DNA reads as TGTGCCAGCTCAGCACAGGGGTTTACTGAAGCTTTCTTT.

The J gene is TRBJ2-1, the V gene TRBV5-4; either TRBD1 or TRBD2 may fit D (5 bases each). Looked up from germline, CDR1 is SGHNT and CDR2 is YYREEE (reference sequence). The CDR3 is 17 residues long. Trimming left V 5 bases short and J 7 bases short, with 25 bases between. The DNA of the CDR3 is TGTGCCAGCAGGGGGCCGGGACCCCCAAAGGGCACTAATGAGCAGTTCTTC. It is translated as CASRGPGPPKGTNEQFF.

As DNA, the CDR3 is TGCAGCGTTGAGGCCAGATTATCTGGAAACACCATATATTTT. Translation gives CSVEARLSGNTIYF. The V gene is TRBV29-1, the J gene TRBJ1-3, with unresolved D. The V end was cut by 3 bases, the J end by 1 base, with 10 bases between. The CDR3 is 14 residues long. In germline, CDR1 is SQVTM, CDR2 ANQGSEA. Full variable domain (missing parts from reference TRBV29-1 and TRBJ1-3): SAVISQKPSRDICQRGTSLTIQCQVDSQVTMMFWYRQQPGQSLTLIATANQGSEATYESGFVIDKFPISRPNLTFSTLTVSNMSPEDSSIYLCSVEARLSGNTIYFGEGSWLTVV.

The chain has TRBV6-6 and TRBJ1-4; 7 bases are shared with TRBD1. CDR3 length equals 15 residues. Germline V gene sequence: CDR1 MNHNY, CDR2 SVGAGI (reference sequence). Trimming took 6 bases from V and 8 from J; bases not matched to a gene: 12. CDR3 sequence reads: CASSPGATGSEKLFF. The CDR3 nucleotides read TGTGCCAGCAGCCCCGGTGCGACAGGGTCCGAAAAACTGTTTTTT.

The gene calls are TRBV28 and TRBJ2-7; 8 positions match TRBD1. Germline V gene sequence: CDR1 MDHEN, CDR2 SYDVKM. The V and J ends lost 8 bases and 7 bases, in that order; junction bases with no gene match: 13. The CDR3 has 14 amino acids. CDR3 DNA sequence: TGTGCCAGCCATCTAGGTGCAGGGGGCGAAGAGCAGTACTTC. Its translation is CASHLGAGGEEQYF.

For this clone: Other DNA variants within this sample encode the same CDR3. V usage is TRBV5-1 and J usage is TRBJ1-5; D is uncertain. Germline values: CDR1 SGHRS, CDR2 YFSETQ. The CDR3 totals 13 residues. Trimming took 0 bases from V and 2 from J, leaving 3 bases between them. The DNA for the CDR3 is TGCGCCAGCAGCTTGGTGGGCAATCAGCCCCAGCATTTT. It yields the protein CASSLVGNQPQHF.

This sequence joins TRBV18 and TRBJ2-5, with no clear D. The CDR3 has 14 residues. CDR1 and CDR2 from the germline V gene are KGHSH and LQKENI. The V end was cut by 6 bases, the J end by 1 base, with 12 bases between. CDR3 region: CASSLLLGQETQYF. In DNA, the CDR3 is TGTGCCAGCTCCCTACTTCTAGGCCAAGAGACCCAGTACTTC.

The rearrangement uses TRBV5-4 and TRBJ2-5, with D perhaps being TRBD1 or TRBD2 (5 bases each). Looked up from germline, CDR1 is SGHNT and CDR2 is YYREEE (reference sequence). V lost 6 bases to trimming and J lost 6 bases, with 12 bases between them. The CDR3 length is 12 residues. In DNA, the CDR3 is TGTGCCAGCACACGGGACGCCAAGACCCAGTACTTC. Protein product: CASTRDAKTQYF.

This chain links TRBV4-2 with TRBJ2-1; D is possibly TRBD1 (6 bases). CDR1 and CDR2 from the germline V gene are LGHNA and YNFKEQ. CDR3 length equals 16 residues. Trimming cost V 4 bases and J 4 bases, with 17 bases left between them. The DNA for the CDR3 is TGTGCCAGCAGCCCAAGACTCGCTCAGGGGTACAATGAGCAGTTCTTC. It translates to CASSPRLAQGYNEQFF.

V and J are TRBV10-3 and TRBJ2-3; possible D gene TRBD1, 5 bases. V was shortened by 10 bases and J by 1 base, with 21 bases between the two germline ends. This CDR3 is built from 16 residues. Germline CDR1 is ENHRY and CDR2 is SYGVKD. CDR3 bases: TGTGCCACCCGTCCGACGACAGCCGAAGGCACAGATACGCAGTATTTT. The encoded protein is CATRPTTAEGTDTQYF.

The chain is built from TRBV7-2 and TRBJ1-4; tentatively, D is TRBD1 (5 bases). The CDR3 covers 15 residues. CDR1 is SGHTA, CDR2 FQGNSA, per germline. V gave up 5 bases and J gave up 4 bases, with 14 bases separating them. In nucleotides, the CDR3 is TGTGCCAGCAGCCCCTTCACGGGGGATAATGAAAAACTGTTTTTT. Amino acids: CASSPFTGDNEKLFF.

Note on this clone: A much larger clone differs from this one at a single base, so this may be a read error. Other DNA sequences in this sample translate to the same CDR3. V usage is TRBV7-9 and J usage is TRBJ2-5; D is unresolved. Germline lookup yields CDR1 SEHNR and CDR2 FQNEAQ (reference sequence). The ends were cut back, 6 bases at V and 5 bases at J, with 7 bases in the middle. This CDR3 is built from 11 residues. The CDR3 DNA follows: TGTGCCAGCAGTTCCGGGGAGACCCAGTACTTC. Residues: CASSSGETQYF.

The chain has TRBV5-1 and TRBJ2-1, with D perhaps TRBD2 (6 bases). Germline V gene data show CDR1 as SGHRS and CDR2 as YFSETQ. Trimming took off 0 bases at V and 7 bases at J, with 17 bases between the two ends. The CDR3 extends over 16 amino acids. The CDR3 DNA follows: TGCGCCAGCAGCTTGGTCCTTTCGGGAGAGTTGAATGAGCAGTTCTTC. It codes for CASSLVLSGELNEQFF. The full variable domain, with the rest looked up from reference TRBV5-1 and TRBJ2-1, is KAGVTQTPRYLIKTRGQQVTLSCSPISGHRSVSWYQQTPGQGLQFLFEYFSETQRNKGNFPGRFSGRQFSNSRSEMNVSTLELGDSALYLCASSLVLSGELNEQFFGPGTRLTVL.

The V call is TRBV2, the J call TRBJ2-7; maybe TRBD2 (5 bases). The CDR3 runs to 15 residues. Trimming left V 2 bases short and J 2 bases short, with 13 bases between. The germline V gene has CDR1 SNHLY and CDR2 FYNNEI. In DNA, the CDR3 is TGTGCCAGCAGTGAATTTTGGAGGCGAACCTACGAGCAGTACTTC. Its translation is CASSEFWRRTYEQYF.

The rearrangement joins TRBV11-2 to TRBJ2-5, with D hard to call. Germline V CDR1 and CDR2: SGHAT, FQNNGV. V lost 3 bases and J 4 bases, leaving 12 bases between the germline ends. This CDR3 comprises 14 residues. This CDR3 reads CASSFGFGGETQYF. Written as DNA, the CDR3 is TGTGCCAGCAGCTTTGGCTTTGGCGGAGAGACCCAGTACTTC.

The gene calls are TRBV28 and TRBJ1-3; possible D gene TRBD1, 6 bases. CDR1 and CDR2 (germline): MDHEN, SYDVKM. V lost 0 bases to trimming and J lost 0 bases, with 12 bases between them. This CDR3 contains 17 residues. The CDR3 DNA sequence: TGTGCCAGCAGTTTATGGGGCAGGGGCCACTCTGGAAACACCATATATTTT. Encoded protein: CASSLWGRGHSGNTIYF.

The rearrangement links TRBV18 to TRBJ2-7; D ambiguous. The V gene's germline CDR1 is KGHSH and CDR2 LQKENI. CDR3 size: 17 residues. Trimming pared 3 bases from V and 3 bases from J, leaving 21 bases between. The CDR3 sequence is CASSPGSLLGFDYEQYF. The CDR3 bases are TGTGCCAGCTCACCGGGGTCTCTGTTGGGCTTTGACTACGAGCAGTACTTC.

This clone was found once. The V and J genes are TRBV4-1 and TRBJ2-5, with D hard to call. The germline V and J ends were trimmed by 4 bases and 1 base, with 4 bases remaining between them. Germline CDR1 reads MGHRA; CDR2 reads YSYEKL. The CDR3 sequence is 12 residues long. The CDR3 bases are TGCGCCAGCAGCCCGGGCCAAGAGACCCAGTACTTC. It translates to CASSPGQETQYF.

This clone was seen a single time. V gene TRBV6-5 combines with J gene TRBJ2-7, with TRBD2 matching over 8 bases. Per the germline V gene, CDR1 is MNHEY and CDR2 is SVGAGI. CDR3 length equals 16 residues. Trimming at V came to 2 bases and at J to 5 bases, leaving 11 bases not matched to a gene. CDR3 sequence reads: CASSYRPGGGGNEQYF. DNA for the CDR3: TGTGCCAGCAGTTACCGCCCGGGAGGGGGAGGCAACGAGCAGTACTTC.

This chain connects TRBV18 to TRBJ1-3, with D possibly being TRBD1 (6 bases). The CDR3 extends over 18 amino acids. CDR1 is KGHSH and CDR2 is LQKENI in the germline V gene. V was trimmed by 3 bases and J by 0 bases, leaving 18 bases between them. The CDR3 reads CASSPYRTDRFSGNTIYF. CDR3 bases: TGTGCCAGCTCACCTTATCGGACCGACAGGTTCTCTGGAAACACCATATATTTT.

The chain couples TRBV29-1 to TRBJ2-1; D is perhaps TRBD1 (7 bases). CDR1 and CDR2 (germline): SQVTM, ANQGSEA. The CDR3 covers 13 residues. CDR3 in amino acids: CSAAGQPNNEQFF. CDR3 DNA sequence: TGCAGTGCTGCGGGACAGCCCAACAATGAGCAGTTCTTC.

The chain is built from TRBV28 and TRBJ2-3, with 8 bases lining up with TRBD1. The V segment lost 6 bases and the J segment 9 bases; nucleotides outside the gene matches: 11. Germline V gives CDR1 MDHEN, CDR2 SYDVKM. The CDR3 totals 14 residues. This CDR3 reads CASSPGQGAWTQYF. The CDR3 region has the DNA TGTGCCAGCAGCCCGGGGCAGGGGGCATGGACGCAGTATTTT.

This chain uses TRBV19 with TRBJ2-7; TRBD1 aligns across 7 bases. Per germline, CDR1 LNHDA and CDR2 SQIVND (reference sequence). The V gene end was trimmed by 4 bases and the J gene end by 2 bases; junction bases not matched to a gene: 14. The CDR3 is 17 residues long. The CDR3 sequence: CASSTLEFTGQTYEQYF. The CDR3 nucleotides are TGTGCCAGTAGTACCCTCGAGTTTACGGGACAGACCTACGAGCAGTACTTC.